This T cell receptor (beta chain) was captured by sequencing in a study of cytomegalovirus exposure and HLA in healthy donors. This clone was counted once. Its antigen is unknown. Study results and limitations: Links to common viral pathogens appeared, in a later analysis, for several of the most significant clusters.

PCR used 60 Vbeta primers and 13 Jbeta primers. This table comes from immunoSEQ multiplex PCR, and its TCRdb copy is limited to in-frame clones, with some not included. The sample contains some 78,000 clones, about 80% of which appear only once. CDR1 is SGHNT and CDR2 is YENEEA in the germline V gene. This CDR3 has 12 residues. Trimming pared 5 bases from V and 7 bases from J, leaving 11 bases between. The source material was PBMCs. This chain joins TRBV11-3 and TRBJ2-5; maybe TRBD1 (6 bases). The TCR sequence derives from a woman between 50 and 59 years old in good health and CMV-seropositive. The CDR3 loop reads CASSPGHLTQYF. In DNA, the CDR3 is TGTGCCAGCAGCCCGGGACATTTGACCCAGTACTTC.